The 20 T cell receptor beta chains given below trace back to one sample, sequenced in a study of blood T cell repertoires in COVID-19. Sequenced by immunoSEQ multiplex PCR; TCRdb stores in-frame clones only, minus some. Of some 300,000 clones detected, about 90% appear once; the ten largest clones hold over 5%. What was sequenced was peripheral blood. The source of these receptors is a woman between 50 and 59 years old with COVID-19, enrolled during active disease.

The chain uses TRBV19 and TRBJ2-2; tentative D call: TRBD1 (6 bases). V dropped 7 bases and J dropped 4 bases, with 19 bases sitting between them. The CDR3 spans 16 residues. The germline gives CDR1 LNHDA, CDR2 SQIVND (reference sequence). The CDR3: CASKMTGTYGTGELFF. The CDR3 bases are TGTGCCAGTAAGATGACCGGGACATACGGCACCGGGGAGCTGTTTTTT.

The chain employs TRBV6-5 and TRBJ1-1; 7 nucleotides agree with TRBD1. CDR3 length: 11 residues. The V segment lost 6 bases and the J segment 8 bases; nucleotides outside the gene matches: 3. Per germline, CDR1 MNHEY and CDR2 SVGAGI. The CDR3 loop reads CASRRTGEAFF. CDR3 nucleotide sequence: TGTGCCAGCAGAAGGACAGGAGAAGCTTTCTTT.

The genes are TRBV28 and TRBJ2-2; 11 bases align to TRBD2. V dropped 2 bases and J dropped 5; count of bases not matched to a gene: 7. The CDR3 loop spans 17 amino acids. The germline gives CDR1 MDHEN, CDR2 SYDVKM. This CDR3 reads CASSLPTSGSGTGELFF. The CDR3 nucleotides read TGTGCCAGCAGTTTACCAACTAGCGGGAGCGGTACCGGGGAGCTGTTTTTT.

The chain couples TRBV19 to TRBJ1-5, with TRBD1 identical over 12 bases. There are 18 residues in the CDR3. CDR1 LNHDA and CDR2 SQIVND come from the germline V gene (reference sequence). V gave up 4 bases and J gave up 2 bases; unmatched junction bases: 9. For the CDR3, the DNA is TGTGCCAGTAGTAAGAGGGGACAGGGGGCCCGGGGCAATCAGCCCCAGCATTTT. Protein: CASSKRGQGARGNQPQHF. The full variable domain, in which reference TRBV19 and TRBJ1-5 provide the parts outside the CDR3, is DGGITQSPKYLFRKEGQNVTLSCEQNLNHDAMYWYRQDPGQGLRLIYYSQIVNDFQKGDIAEGYSVSREKKESFPLTVTSAQKNPTAFYLCASSKRGQGARGNQPQHFGDGTRLSIL.

This chain uses TRBV7-3 with TRBJ1-6; the D is unclear. Trimming stripped 0 bases from V and 7 bases from J, with 10 bases between. This CDR3 is built from 15 residues. Per the germline V gene, CDR1 is SGHTA and CDR2 is FQGTGA. CDR3 nucleotide sequence: TGTGCCAGCAGCTTAACCGGGGTTTCGAATTCACCCCTCCACTTT. This translates into CASSLTGVSNSPLHF.

J is TRBJ1-1 and V is TRBV5-4; D is ambiguous. The CDR3 has 14 residues. Trimming took 0 bases from V and 0 from J, leaving 6 bases between them. Germline lookup yields CDR1 SGHNT and CDR2 YYREEE (reference sequence). CDR3 in DNA: TGTGCCAGCAGCTTGGGTCAGATGAACACTGAAGCTTTCTTT. It is translated as CASSLGQMNTEAFF.

The V call is TRBV5-1, the J call TRBJ2-1, with 7 bases that match TRBD2. J was trimmed by 9 bases and V by 0 bases; bases with no gene match: 12. The CDR3 totals 16 residues. Germline V gives CDR1 SGHRS, CDR2 YFSETQ. The CDR3 region has the DNA TGCGCCAGCAGCTTGGGGTCTAGCGGCACCTCCCGTGAGCAGTTCTTC. Protein product: CASSLGSSGTSREQFF.

The V call is TRBV18, the J call TRBJ2-7; 10 nucleotides align to TRBD1. After removal of 3 bases from V and 6 bases from J, the junction contained 8 bases not matched to a gene. CDR3 length: 15 amino acids. Germline V gene data show CDR1 as KGHSH and CDR2 as LQKENI. CDR3 bases: TGTGCCAGCTCACCTCTCGGGACAGGGGTTTTCGAGCAGTACTTC. Encoded protein: CASSPLGTGVFEQYF.

This sequence joins TRBV18 and TRBJ2-3; TRBD2 matches at 7 bases. J was trimmed by 4 bases and V by 2 bases; bases with no gene match: 6. The CDR3 has 15 amino acids. Germline values: CDR1 KGHSH, CDR2 LQKENI. The CDR3 DNA follows: TGTGCCAGCTCACCAATAGCTAGCGGTCCAGATACGCAGTATTTT. Protein: CASSPIASGPDTQYF.

The chain carries TRBV7-9 and TRBJ2-1; a weak D match, TRBD1 (5 bases). This CDR3 spans 14 amino acids. V lost 3 bases to trimming and J lost 3 bases, with 9 bases between them. CDR1 SEHNR and CDR2 FQNEAQ come from the germline V gene (reference sequence). The CDR3: CASSFQGFYNEQFF. CDR3 coding DNA: TGTGCCAGCAGCTTTCAGGGATTCTACAATGAGCAGTTCTTC.

The gene calls are TRBV5-1 and TRBJ2-1, with TRBD2 matching 10 bases. Germline V gene data show CDR1 as SGHRS and CDR2 as YFSETQ. The CDR3 extends over 17 amino acids. V trimming: 1 base; J trimming: 9 bases; junction bases outside the gene matches: 13. The CDR3 sequence is CASSLNSGRARGREQFF. The CDR3 region has the DNA TGCGCCAGCAGCTTGAACAGCGGGAGGGCCCGGGGCCGTGAGCAGTTCTTC.

The chain combines TRBV7-9 with TRBJ2-2; maybe TRBD2 (7 bases). With 3 bases removed from V and 1 base from J, the gap between germline ends came to 15 bases. Germline V gene data show CDR1 as SEHNR and CDR2 as FQNEAQ (reference sequence). The CDR3 consists of 17 residues. The CDR3 is CASSFGGGGENTGELFF. For the CDR3, the DNA is TGTGCCAGCAGCTTTGGGGGCGGGGGAGAGAACACCGGGGAGCTGTTTTTT.

The genes are TRBV6-5 and TRBJ1-2, with D perhaps TRBD1 (5 bases). The CDR3 is made up of 11 amino acids. Trimming removed 5 bases at V and 7 bases at J, with 8 bases between. Germline V gives CDR1 MNHEY, CDR2 SVGAGI. CDR3 amino acids: CASSTGSGYTF. The CDR3 nucleotides are TGTGCCAGCAGTACAGGCTCTGGCTACACCTTC.

This chain connects TRBV9 to TRBJ2-7; TRBD2 agrees at 9 bases. The CDR3 is 16 residues long. The V and J ends lost 4 bases and 0 bases, in that order; junction bases with no gene match: 8. Germline assignment: CDR1 SGDLS and CDR2 YYNGEE. CDR3 in DNA: TGTGCCAGCAGCCCCGGGACTAGCTCATACTCCTACGAGCAGTACTTC. Translation gives CASSPGTSSYSYEQYF.

This clone was recorded once. V usage is TRBV6-5 and J usage is TRBJ1-1; D remains ambiguous. Trimming left V 9 bases short and J 4 bases short, with 12 bases between. The CDR3 is 12 amino acids. The germline V gene encodes CDR1 MNHEY and CDR2 SVGAGI. Written as DNA, the CDR3 is TGTGCCAGTAGCAGAGACGTCACTGAAGCTTTCTTT. Protein: CASSRDVTEAFF.

The chain links TRBV2 to TRBJ1-2; D not certain. CDR1 and CDR2 (germline): SNHLY, FYNNEI. Trimming stripped 6 bases from V and 4 bases from J, with 9 bases between. The length of the CDR3 is 12 residues. The CDR3 reads CASRRQAYGYTF. The CDR3 region has the DNA TGTGCCAGCAGACGGCAGGCCTATGGCTACACCTTC. The full variable domain, in which reference TRBV2 and TRBJ1-2 provide the parts outside the CDR3, is EPEVTQTPSHQVTQMGQEVILRCVPISNHLYFYWYRQILGQKVEFLVSFYNNEISEKSEIFDDQFSVERPDGSNFTLKIRSTKLEDSAMYFCASRRQAYGYTFGSGTRLTVV.

The sample holds one count of this clone. The CDR3 bases are TGTGCCAGCAGTCCCTTAGCGGGAGTTTCCTACAATGAGCAGTTCTTC. Protein sequence: CASSPLAGVSYNEQFF. The rearrangement uses TRBV2 and TRBJ2-1, with TRBD2 matching 9 bases. The V and J ends lost 5 bases and 1 base, in that order; junction bases with no gene match: 6. The CDR3 consists of 16 residues. In germline, CDR1 is SNHLY, CDR2 FYNNEI.

The chain carries TRBV18 and TRBJ1-4, with D maybe TRBD1 (5 bases). Germline CDR1 KGHSH, CDR2 LQKENI. V shed 5 bases and J shed 7 bases, with 17 bases lying between them. The length of the CDR3 is 15 residues. CDR3 region: CASSSMTAGVEKLFF. In DNA form, the CDR3 reads TGTGCCAGCTCATCTATGACAGCGGGAGTTGAAAAACTGTTTTTT.

The chain has TRBV5-5 and TRBJ2-7; no definite D call. Germline assignment: CDR1 SGHKS and CDR2 YYEKEE (reference sequence). CDR3 length: 14 residues. The V end was cut by 9 bases, the J end by 2 bases, with 18 bases between. The CDR3 reads CATARVDVPYEQYF. Written as DNA, the CDR3 is TGTGCCACGGCCCGGGTCGACGTCCCCTACGAGCAGTACTTC.

The rearrangement links TRBV19 to TRBJ2-1; perhaps TRBD1 as D (5 bases). The CDR3 covers 23 residues. Germline CDR1 is LNHDA and CDR2 is SQIVND (reference sequence). V lost 1 base and J 2 bases, leaving 33 bases between the germline ends. The CDR3 region has the DNA TGTGCCAGTAGTATAGTATCAGTGGTCTTTGGGCGGCACCCCCTAGGGGCCTACAATGAGCAGTTCTTC. It translates to CASSIVSVVFGRHPLGAYNEQFF.